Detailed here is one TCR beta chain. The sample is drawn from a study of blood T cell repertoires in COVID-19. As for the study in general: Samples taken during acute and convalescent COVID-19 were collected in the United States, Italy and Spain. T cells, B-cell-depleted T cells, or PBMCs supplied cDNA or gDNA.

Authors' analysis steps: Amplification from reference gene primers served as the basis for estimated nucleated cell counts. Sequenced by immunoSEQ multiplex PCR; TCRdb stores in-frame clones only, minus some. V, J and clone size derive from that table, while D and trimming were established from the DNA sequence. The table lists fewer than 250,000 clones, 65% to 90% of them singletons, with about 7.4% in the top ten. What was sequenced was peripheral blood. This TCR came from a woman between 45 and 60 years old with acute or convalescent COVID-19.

CDR3 sequence: CASSLGAGGEYNEQFF. The CDR3 nucleotides are TGTGCCAGCAGCTTAGGAGCGGGAGGAGAATACAATGAGCAGTTCTTC. The chain recombines TRBV11-2 with TRBJ2-1, with 9 bases that match TRBD2. The CDR3 covers 16 residues. The germline V gene has CDR1 SGHAT and CDR2 FQNNGV. The V and J ends lost 1 base and 4 bases, in that order; junction bases with no gene match: 5.